A selection of T cell receptor beta chains follows, all from one sample in a study of T cell responses to AZD1222 COVID-19 vaccine. Profiling relied on immunoSEQ multiplex PCR, and the TCRdb table lists in-frame clones only, not all of them. The table records fewer than 200,000 clones, approximately 92% of them present only once. Sequenced here: peripheral blood, sampled on day 0 of AZD1222 vaccination. Every receptor here comes from an adult in good health. CDR3s include the opening cysteine and the closing phenylalanine or tryptophan. D genes are given only for firm matches. Clone size is given for some rows only: seen once, a few or many times, or a class if the clone is expanded.

>.|TRBJ1-5|TRBV6-5|.
CASSYSGLNQPQHF
TGTGCCAGCAGTTACTCCGGGCTCAATCAGCCCCAGCATTTT
>TRBD1|TRBJ1-3|TRBV6-2/TRBV6-3|.
CASSYSGQGTYGNTIYF
TGTGCCAGCAGTTACTCAGGACAGGGGACATACGGAAACACCATATATTTT
>TRBD1|TRBJ1-2|TRBV2|.
CASDRGPYGYTF
TGTGCCAGCGACAGGGGCCCCTATGGCTACACCTTC
>TRBD2|TRBJ2-7|TRBV7-2|few
CASSFSGLVYEQYF
TGTGCCAGCAGCTTCTCGGGACTAGTCTACGAGCAGTACTTC
>TRBD2|TRBJ2-1|TRBV6-4|.
CASHDQAGWYNEQFF
TGTGCCAGCCATGACCAAGCGGGGTGGTACAATGAGCAGTTCTTC
>.|TRBJ2-5|TRBV18|.
CASSPNRQETQYF
TGTGCCAGCTCACCAAACAGGCAAGAGACCCAGTACTTC
>.|TRBJ2-5|TRBV19|once
CASARGETQYF
TGTGCCAGTGCTAGGGGGGAGACCCAGTACTTC
>TRBD1|TRBJ1-3|TRBV11-2|once
CASSLITGGRNTIYF
TGTGCCAGCAGCTTAATTACAGGGGGTAGAAACACCATATATTTT
>TRBD1|TRBJ1-1|TRBV29-1|.
CSVKGANTEAFF
TGCAGCGTTAAGGGGGCCAACACTGAAGCTTTCTTT
>.|TRBJ2-7|TRBV15|.
CATSREAGAPWEQYF
TGTGCCACCAGCAGAGAGGCGGGGGCCCCGTGGGAGCAGTACTTC
>.|TRBJ2-3|TRBV3-1/TRBV3-2|.
CASSRILEDTQYF
TGTGCCAGCAGCCGCATCCTGGAGGATACGCAGTATTTT
>.|TRBJ2-1|TRBV7-8|.
CASSLVEAGVVTYNEQFF
TGTGCCAGCAGCTTAGTAGAGGCAGGGGTTGTTACCTACAATGAGCAGTTCTTC
>.|TRBJ2-3|TRBV6-2/TRBV6-3|.
CASSSLTWTSTDTQYF
TGTGCCAGCAGTTCACTTACTTGGACTAGCACAGATACGCAGTATTTT
>.|TRBJ2-1|TRBV3-1/TRBV3-2|.
CASSQEFSSSYNEQFF
TGTGCCAGCAGCCAAGAATTTAGCAGCTCCTACAATGAGCAGTTCTTC
>.|TRBJ2-3|TRBV6-4|.
CASSATGSLTDTQYF
TGTGCCAGCAGTGCCACAGGGAGCCTAACAGATACGCAGTATTTT
>TRBD2|TRBJ2-1|TRBV10-1|.
CASSDPGGVNEQFF
TGCGCCAGCAGTGATCCGGGGGGTGTGAATGAGCAGTTCTTC
>.|TRBJ1-1|TRBV19|.
CASSPRGAEAFF
TGTGCCAGTAGTCCCCGGGGCGCTGAAGCTTTCTTT
>.|TRBJ2-1|TRBV24-1|.
CATSEMWRGHNEQFF
TGTGCCACCAGTGAAATGTGGAGGGGTCACAATGAGCAGTTCTTC
>.|TRBJ1-1|TRBV7-2|.
CASSPFNQAEAFF
TGTGCCAGCAGCCCCTTTAATCAGGCTGAAGCTTTCTTT
>.|TRBJ2-7|TRBV30|.
CAWSVQGSSYEQYF
TGTGCCTGGAGTGTCCAGGGGAGCTCCTACGAGCAGTACTTC
>TRBD1|TRBJ1-2|TRBV5-6|.
CASSPRQGWVHGYTF
TGTGCCAGCAGTCCGAGACAGGGATGGGTCCATGGCTACACCTTC
>.|TRBJ2-7|TRBV5-1|.
CASKGDGASYEQYF
TGCGCCAGCAAAGGTGACGGCGCCTCCTACGAGCAGTACTTC
>TRBD1|TRBJ1-2|TRBV4-1|.
CASSPQGALGYGYTF
TGCGCCAGCAGCCCGCAGGGGGCGCTTGGCTATGGCTACACCTTC
>TRBD2|TRBJ2-1|TRBV20-1|.
CSATPAGGQFF
TGCAGTGCTACTCCAGCGGGGGGGCAGTTCTTC
>TRBD2|TRBJ2-5|TRBV15|once
CATSRGSGGAWETQYF
TGTGCCACCAGCAGAGGAAGCGGGGGGGCGTGGGAGACCCAGTACTTC
>.|TRBJ2-3|TRBV5-1|once
CASSFKGTDTQYF
TGCGCCAGCAGCTTCAAAGGTACAGATACGCAGTATTTT
>.|TRBJ1-1|TRBV10-2|.
CASSGGAEAFF
TGCGCCAGCAGTGGGGGCGCTGAAGCTTTCTTT
>.|TRBJ1-5|TRBV5-4|.
CASSSGAGVDQPQHF
TGTGCCAGCAGCTCTGGAGCGGGAGTTGATCAGCCCCAGCATTTT
>.|TRBJ1-3|TRBV4-1|.
CASSPHGQGSNTIYF
TGCGCCAGCAGCCCCCACGGGCAGGGTTCAAACACCATATATTTT
>TRBD1|TRBJ1-4|TRBV6-5|.
CASSYGRTGNEKLFF
TGTGCCAGCAGTTACGGAAGGACAGGTAATGAAAAACTGTTTTTT
>TRBD1|TRBJ1-6|TRBV3-1/TRBV3-2|.
CASSGTVNSPLHF
TGTGCCAGCAGTGGGACAGTGAATTCACCCCTCCACTTT
>TRBD2|TRBJ2-7|TRBV27|.
CASSLSGGPHYEQYF
TGTGCCAGCAGTTTAAGCGGGGGTCCCCACTACGAGCAGTACTTC